A selection of T cell receptor beta chains follows, all from one sample in a study of CD8+CD57+ T cells in acquired aplastic anemia. TCRdb reprocessed the reads with MiXCR, giving one entry per CDR3 protein. Of about 240,000 distinct CDR3 sequences in the sample, more than 40% were seen once. Sequencing used sorted CD4+, CD8+, or CD8+CD57+ T cells (not recorded which) from PBMCs. The receptors originated from a human donor with aplastic anemia. CDR3s include the opening cysteine and the closing phenylalanine or tryptophan. The D gene is left open where the match is weak. The size entry is marked missing in some rows and otherwise reads once, few, many or a size class.

v_call: TRBV10-3
j_call: TRBJ2-7
clone_size: .
d_call: TRBD1
cdr3_aa: CAIRSGQGSYEQYF
cdr3_nt: TGTGCCATCAGATCCGGACAGGGCTCCTACGAGCAGTACTTC

v_call: TRBV5-6
j_call: TRBJ1-1
clone_size: .
d_call: .
cdr3_aa: CASISVGETEAFF
cdr3_nt: TGTGCCAGCATTTCCGTGGGGGAGACTGAAGCTTTCTTT

v_call: TRBV2
j_call: TRBJ1-1
clone_size: many
d_call: .
cdr3_aa: CASSEEGNRVGTEAFF
cdr3_nt: TGTGCCAGCAGTGAAGAGGGGAACAGGGTTGGCACTGAAGCTTTCTTT

v_call: TRBV2
j_call: TRBJ2-3
clone_size: .
d_call: TRBD1
cdr3_aa: CASRAGGCTDTQYF
cdr3_nt: TGTGCCAGCAGGGCAGGGGGCTGCACAGATACGCAGTATTTT

v_call: TRBV20-1
j_call: TRBJ1-1
clone_size: .
d_call: .
cdr3_aa: CSARGVLRNTEAFF
cdr3_nt: TGCAGTGCTAGAGGGGTTTTGAGGAACACTGAAGCTTTCTTT

v_call: TRBV6-6
j_call: TRBJ2-1
clone_size: many
d_call: TRBD1
cdr3_aa: CASSNDRGSYNEQFF
cdr3_nt: TGTGCCAGCAGCAACGACAGGGGAAGTTACAATGAGCAGTTCTTC

v_call: TRBV24-1
j_call: TRBJ2-5
clone_size: .
d_call: TRBD2
cdr3_aa: CATSDFGGGRETQYF
cdr3_nt: TGTGCCACCAGTGATTTCGGGGGGGGTCGAGAGACCCAGTACTTC

v_call: TRBV7-8
j_call: TRBJ1-4
clone_size: .
d_call: .
cdr3_aa: CASSFLSNDDKLFF
cdr3_nt: TGTGCCAGCAGCTTCTTAAGTAACGATGATAAACTGTTTTTT

v_call: TRBV10-3
j_call: TRBJ1-1
clone_size: .
d_call: TRBD1
cdr3_aa: CASRAGGQGARAEAFF
cdr3_nt: TGTGCCAGCAGGGCCGGGGGACAGGGGGCGCGGGCTGAAGCTTTCTTT

v_call: TRBV4-2
j_call: TRBJ2-3
clone_size: .
d_call: .
cdr3_aa: CASSHLSQGFQDTQYF
cdr3_nt: TGTGCCAGCAGCCATCTCTCCCAGGGGTTTCAAGATACGCAGTATTTT

v_call: TRBV6-2/TRBV6-3
j_call: TRBJ2-3
clone_size: many
d_call: .
cdr3_aa: CASSYFSRQRADTQYF
cdr3_nt: TGTGCCAGCAGTTACTTCTCGCGACAGAGGGCAGATACGCAGTATTTT

v_call: TRBV19
j_call: TRBJ2-3
clone_size: .
d_call: .
cdr3_aa: CASSLRSLGDTQYF
cdr3_nt: TGTGCCAGCAGCCTGCGCTCGCTAGGGGATACGCAGTATTTT

v_call: TRBV9
j_call: TRBJ1-1
clone_size: .
d_call: .
cdr3_aa: CASSVVAGVGPIEAFF
cdr3_nt: TGTGCCAGCAGCGTAGTTGCGGGGGTTGGTCCAATTGAAGCTTTCTTT

v_call: TRBV24-1
j_call: TRBJ1-2
clone_size: .
d_call: .
cdr3_aa: CATSDGTSSYTF
cdr3_nt: TGTGCCACCAGTGATGGGACCAGCAGCTACACCTTC

v_call: TRBV9
j_call: TRBJ2-7
clone_size: many
d_call: .
cdr3_aa: CASSVDFNSYEQYF
cdr3_nt: TGTGCCAGCAGCGTAGATTTCAACTCCTACGAGCAGTACTTC

v_call: TRBV5-1
j_call: TRBJ1-1
clone_size: few
d_call: .
cdr3_aa: CASSSTGPLNTEAFF
cdr3_nt: TGCGCCAGCAGCTCCACGGGACCGCTCAACACTGAAGCTTTCTTT

v_call: TRBV30
j_call: TRBJ1-2
clone_size: many
d_call: .
cdr3_aa: CAWSVGGSYGYTF
cdr3_nt: TGTGCCTGGAGTGTCGGGGGGTCCTATGGCTACACCTTC

v_call: TRBV9
j_call: TRBJ1-3
clone_size: many
d_call: .
cdr3_aa: CASSVDGQNPGNTIYF
cdr3_nt: TGTGCCAGCAGCGTAGACGGGCAGAATCCTGGAAACACCATATATTTT

v_call: TRBV7-3
j_call: TRBJ2-3
clone_size: many
d_call: .
cdr3_aa: CASSLIRAGRTDTQYF
cdr3_nt: TGTGCCAGCAGCTTAATTCGGGCGGGGAGGACAGATACGCAGTATTTT

v_call: TRBV10-2
j_call: TRBJ2-7
clone_size: once
d_call: TRBD1
cdr3_aa: CASSWQGAYEQYF
cdr3_nt: TGCGCCAGCAGTTGGCAGGGGGCCTACGAGCAGTACTTC

v_call: TRBV15
j_call: TRBJ1-3
clone_size: many
d_call: .
cdr3_aa: CATSLNRVASGNTIYF
cdr3_nt: TGTGCCACCAGCCTCAACAGGGTAGCGTCTGGAAACACCATATATTTT